This is a list of T cell receptor beta chains from one sample in a study of blood T cell repertoires in COVID-19. Assay used: immunoSEQ multiplex PCR; TCRdb lists only in-frame clones, some missing. The repertoire holds 45,000 to 55,000 clones, around 90% seen once, with 2.2% in the top ten. Sequencing input: peripheral blood. The source is a human donor in a cohort sampled during active COVID-19. Both conserved end residues are part of each CDR3. Each record gives: D gene, clone size, J gene, V gene, CDR3 DNA, CDR3 protein. The D gene is left open where the match is weak. Size is omitted from some rows. Given values are once, few, many or a class for expanded clones.

d_call: -; clone_size: -; j_call: TRBJ2-7; v_call: TRBV13; cdr3_nt: TGTGCCAGCAGCGTGCACAGGTCCTACGAGCAGTACTTC; cdr3_aa: CASSVHRSYEQYF
d_call: -; clone_size: -; j_call: TRBJ2-1; v_call: TRBV11-2; cdr3_nt: TGTGCCAGCAGCCTCCTAGCGAGCTCCTACAATGAGCAGTTCTTC; cdr3_aa: CASSLLASSYNEQFF
d_call: -; clone_size: -; j_call: TRBJ1-2; v_call: TRBV4-1; cdr3_nt: TGCGCCAGCAGCCAAAGGGCCGGAGGGGGCTACACCTTC; cdr3_aa: CASSQRAGGGYTF
d_call: -; clone_size: -; j_call: TRBJ1-6; v_call: TRBV3-1/TRBV3-2; cdr3_nt: TGTGCCAGCAGCCAGATCGACAGTCCTGATTCACCCCTCCACTTT; cdr3_aa: CASSQIDSPDSPLHF
d_call: TRBD1; clone_size: -; j_call: TRBJ2-7; v_call: TRBV7-8; cdr3_nt: TGTGCCAGCAGAGATCCGGGACAGGGTGGCTACGAGCAGTACTTC; cdr3_aa: CASRDPGQGGYEQYF
d_call: -; clone_size: -; j_call: TRBJ1-2; v_call: TRBV7-8; cdr3_nt: TGTGCCAGCAGCCACCCGGGAAGAACTAACTATGGCTACACCTTC; cdr3_aa: CASSHPGRTNYGYTF
d_call: TRBD2; clone_size: -; j_call: TRBJ2-5; v_call: TRBV6-2/TRBV6-3; cdr3_nt: TGTGCCAGCAGCCAGACTAGCGGGGGGCAAGAGACCCAGTACTTC; cdr3_aa: CASSQTSGGQETQYF
d_call: TRBD1; clone_size: -; j_call: TRBJ1-2; v_call: TRBV6-5; cdr3_nt: TGTGCCGTACGGGACAGCAACTATGGCTACACCTTC; cdr3_aa: CAVRDSNYGYTF
d_call: TRBD1; clone_size: -; j_call: TRBJ1-1; v_call: TRBV5-1; cdr3_nt: TGCGCCAGCAGCCCCGACAGGGTTCACACTGAAGCTTTCTTT; cdr3_aa: CASSPDRVHTEAFF
d_call: -; clone_size: -; j_call: TRBJ2-7; v_call: TRBV28; cdr3_nt: TGTGCCAGCAGTTTTGGACAATCAATATCCTACGAGCAGTACTTC; cdr3_aa: CASSFGQSISYEQYF
d_call: TRBD1; clone_size: -; j_call: TRBJ1-6; v_call: TRBV3-1/TRBV3-2; cdr3_nt: TGTGCCAGCAGCCAACCCAGCGGACAGGTTAATTCACCCCTCCACTTT; cdr3_aa: CASSQPSGQVNSPLHF
d_call: -; clone_size: -; j_call: TRBJ1-1; v_call: TRBV4-2; cdr3_nt: TGTGCCAGCAGCCACAGGACAGAGAACACTGAAGCTTTCTTT; cdr3_aa: CASSHRTENTEAFF
d_call: TRBD1; clone_size: few; j_call: TRBJ1-2; v_call: TRBV4-3; cdr3_nt: TGCGCCAGCAGCCAAATACAGGGGGCGGGAGGCTACACCTTC; cdr3_aa: CASSQIQGAGGYTF
d_call: -; clone_size: -; j_call: TRBJ2-5; v_call: TRBV10-3; cdr3_nt: TGTGCCATCAGTGCCAGTACCCAAGAGACCCAGTACTTC; cdr3_aa: CAISASTQETQYF
d_call: -; clone_size: -; j_call: TRBJ2-7; v_call: TRBV27; cdr3_nt: TGTGCCAGCAGTTGGGATAGCGGCTACGAGCAGTACTTC; cdr3_aa: CASSWDSGYEQYF
d_call: -; clone_size: -; j_call: TRBJ2-7; v_call: TRBV15; cdr3_nt: TGTGCCACCAGCGACCCCTCGGCAGGGCTCTACGAGCAGTACTTC; cdr3_aa: CATSDPSAGLYEQYF
d_call: TRBD2; clone_size: -; j_call: TRBJ2-1; v_call: TRBV9; cdr3_nt: TGTGCCAGCAGCGAAACGGGAGGGCCCCTCAATGAGCAGTTCTTC; cdr3_aa: CASSETGGPLNEQFF
d_call: TRBD1; clone_size: -; j_call: TRBJ2-3; v_call: TRBV11-2; cdr3_nt: TGTGCCAGCATCGGGACAGGGGGCGAAAATACGCAGTATTTT; cdr3_aa: CASIGTGGENTQYF
d_call: TRBD1; clone_size: -; j_call: TRBJ1-1; v_call: TRBV3-1/TRBV3-2; cdr3_nt: TGTGCCAGCAGCCGAAGTGCTACAGGGGGCACTGAAGCTTTCTTT; cdr3_aa: CASSRSATGGTEAFF
d_call: TRBD2; clone_size: -; j_call: TRBJ2-1; v_call: TRBV24-1; cdr3_nt: TGTGCCACCAGTGACCCGACGGGACTAGCGGGAGGGGATGAGCAGTTCTTC; cdr3_aa: CATSDPTGLAGGDEQFF
d_call: -; clone_size: few; j_call: TRBJ1-5; v_call: TRBV19; cdr3_nt: TGTGCCAGTACCCGAGGGAGGGACACGGTCAATCAGCCCCAGCATTTT; cdr3_aa: CASTRGRDTVNQPQHF
d_call: -; clone_size: -; j_call: TRBJ1-5; v_call: TRBV6-5; cdr3_nt: TGTGCCAGCATTTACGACACGAGCAATCAGCCCCAGCATTTT; cdr3_aa: CASIYDTSNQPQHF
d_call: TRBD2; clone_size: -; j_call: TRBJ2-7; v_call: TRBV7-2; cdr3_nt: TGTGCCAGCAGCTCCCAACCGGGAGGATTCTACGAGCAGTACTTC; cdr3_aa: CASSSQPGGFYEQYF
d_call: -; clone_size: -; j_call: TRBJ1-2; v_call: TRBV9; cdr3_nt: TGTGCCAGCAGCGAGGGGCAGAACTATGGCTACACCTTC; cdr3_aa: CASSEGQNYGYTF
d_call: -; clone_size: -; j_call: TRBJ1-1; v_call: TRBV24-1; cdr3_nt: TGTGCCACCAGTGATTTCAGGAACACTGAAGCTTTCTTT; cdr3_aa: CATSDFRNTEAFF
d_call: TRBD1; clone_size: -; j_call: TRBJ2-5; v_call: TRBV6-4; cdr3_nt: TGTGCCAGCAGTGACTCTATTGGGACAGTGTTAGGGGAGACCCAGTACTTC; cdr3_aa: CASSDSIGTVLGETQYF
d_call: TRBD2; clone_size: -; j_call: TRBJ2-1; v_call: TRBV5-1; cdr3_nt: TGCGCCAGCAGCTTAACTAGCGGCACCTACAATGAGCAGTTCTTC; cdr3_aa: CASSLTSGTYNEQFF
d_call: -; clone_size: -; j_call: TRBJ1-2; v_call: TRBV30; cdr3_nt: TGTGCCTGGAGCGGAGGGGTCTATGGCTACACCTTC; cdr3_aa: CAWSGGVYGYTF
d_call: TRBD2; clone_size: -; j_call: TRBJ2-5; v_call: TRBV4-1; cdr3_nt: TGCGCCAGCAGCCAACCGGGGACTAGCGGCCGCCAAGAGACCCAGTACTTC; cdr3_aa: CASSQPGTSGRQETQYF
d_call: TRBD2; clone_size: -; j_call: TRBJ2-3; v_call: TRBV2; cdr3_nt: TGTGCCAGCACCCGCCTAGCGGGGGGCACAGATACGCAGTATTTT; cdr3_aa: CASTRLAGGTDTQYF
d_call: TRBD1; clone_size: -; j_call: TRBJ2-1; v_call: TRBV30; cdr3_nt: TGTGCCTGTTACAGGGGGCAGTCGGGGTACAATGAGCAGTTCTTC; cdr3_aa: CACYRGQSGYNEQFF
d_call: -; clone_size: -; j_call: TRBJ1-2; v_call: TRBV4-3; cdr3_nt: TGCGCCAGCAGCCAAGATAGGACAGTCAACTATGGCTACACCTTC; cdr3_aa: CASSQDRTVNYGYTF
d_call: -; clone_size: -; j_call: TRBJ1-2; v_call: TRBV7-9; cdr3_nt: TGTGCCAGCAGCTTAGAGCAGGGCTTGGGCTATGGCTACACCTTC; cdr3_aa: CASSLEQGLGYGYTF
d_call: -; clone_size: -; j_call: TRBJ2-7; v_call: TRBV4-1; cdr3_nt: TGCGCCAGCAGCCAAGGGGCACCGTACGAGCAGTACTTC; cdr3_aa: CASSQGAPYEQYF